The 5 T cell receptor beta chains below come from one sample, sequenced in a study of T cell responses to AZD1222 COVID-19 vaccine. Assay: immunoSEQ multiplex PCR; the TCRdb copy retains only in-frame clones and omits some. Of 150,000 or so clones in the sample, more than 80% were seen once. Material: peripheral blood, obtained on day 0 of MenACWY control vaccination. These receptors all come from an adult in good health.

The rearrangement joins TRBV19 to TRBJ1-2; perhaps TRBD1 as D (6 bases). The CDR3 spans 13 residues. V lost 9 bases to trimming and J lost 5 bases, with 16 bases between them. Per the germline V gene, CDR1 is LNHDA and CDR2 is SQIVND (reference sequence). The CDR3 DNA sequence: TGTGCCAGCGCTTCAGGGGCCGGATATGGCTACACCTTC. The encoded protein is CASASGAGYGYTF.

The V call is TRBV5-1, the J call TRBJ2-6; D not certain. The CDR3 spans 16 residues. CDR1 and CDR2 from the germline V gene are SGHRS and YFSETQ. Trimming pared 4 bases from V and 2 bases from J, leaving 13 bases between. The CDR3 DNA reads as TGCGCCAGCAGCCCTGATCCCCCCGCTGGGGCCAACGTCCTGACTTTC. Translation gives CASSPDPPAGANVLTF.

The chain recombines TRBV11-1 with TRBJ2-1; D gene uncertain. The CDR3 extends over 14 amino acids. The V end lost 5 bases, the J end lost 6 bases, and 14 bases lay between the germline ends. CDR1 SGHAT and CDR2 FQDESV come from the germline V gene (reference sequence). The CDR3 loop is CASSPRVASNEQFF. DNA for the CDR3: TGTGCCAGCAGCCCCCGGGTGGCTAGCAATGAGCAGTTCTTC.

The chain is built from TRBV4-1 and TRBJ2-7; D may correspond to TRBD1 or TRBD2 (5 bases each). V lost 5 bases and J lost 0, with 14 bases in between. This CDR3 is 15 amino acids long. The germline V gene has CDR1 MGHRA and CDR2 YSYEKL. DNA for the CDR3: TGCGCCAGCAGCTACCCCGGTGGGGGCTCCTACGAGCAGTACTTC. It translates to CASSYPGGGSYEQYF.

This clone was found once. This chain uses TRBV27 with TRBJ1-6; D not resolved. There are 13 residues in the CDR3. Germline V gene sequence: CDR1 MNHEY, CDR2 SMNVEV (reference sequence). Between the trimmed V and J ends, which lost 3 bases and 6 bases, there was a span of 6 bases. CDR3 nucleotide sequence: TGTGCCAGCAGTTTCGAGACTAATTCACCCCTCCACTTT. This sequence encodes CASSFETNSPLHF.